A selection of T cell receptor beta chains follows, all from one sample in a study of technical replicates of blood from a few donors. Assay: immunoSEQ multiplex PCR; the TCRdb copy retains only in-frame clones and omits some. In the table there are 65,000 to 85,000 clones, just under 95% of which are singletons. Sequenced input: T cells isolated from PBMCs. The receptors originated from a human donor in good health. Each CDR3 is given with its conserved first and last residue. A D gene is named only where the DNA matches it firmly. Where a row states a size, it is once, few, many or the class of an expanded clone; other rows omit it.

TRBV18	NA	TRBJ1-3	few	TGTGCCAGCTCACCGATACCGGGCTCTGGAAACACCATATATTTT	CASSPIPGSGNTIYF
TRBV2	TRBD1	TRBJ2-5	NA	TGTGCCACACTCGGGACAGGGCCCCAAGAGACCCAGTACTTC	CATLGTGPQETQYF
TRBV6-4	TRBD1	TRBJ1-1	NA	TGTGCCAGCAGTGAAGACAGGGACGCCACTGAAGCTTTCTTT	CASSEDRDATEAFF
TRBV19	NA	TRBJ1-5	NA	TGTGCCAGTAGTATGATGGAGCTCCATCAGCCCCAGCATTTT	CASSMMELHQPQHF
TRBV19	NA	TRBJ2-7	NA	TGTGCCAGTGCGTTAGAGGTGACCTACGAGCAGTACTTC	CASALEVTYEQYF
TRBV6-4	TRBD2	TRBJ2-1	NA	TGTGCCAGCAGTGTGGTAGCGGGATCTGGAGGGCCCTACAATGAGCAGTTCTTC	CASSVVAGSGGPYNEQFF
TRBV5-1	NA	TRBJ1-4	NA	TGCGCCAGCAGCTTGGAGAGGCCCAGTGAAAAACTGTTTTTT	CASSLERPSEKLFF
TRBV6-1	NA	TRBJ1-5	NA	TGTGCCAGCAGTGAAAGTTTCAGTGGCAATCAGCCCCAGCATTTT	CASSESFSGNQPQHF
TRBV7-2	NA	TRBJ1-3	NA	TGTGCCAGCAGCTTAGGGAGCTCTGGAAACACCATATATTTT	CASSLGSSGNTIYF
TRBV27	TRBD2	TRBJ2-2	NA	TGTGCCAGCAGTCCCCCGGGAAGCGGGAGGGCCGGGGAGCTGTTTTTT	CASSPPGSGRAGELFF
TRBV28	TRBD1	TRBJ2-7	NA	TGTGCCAGCAGCTTGACAGGGGGACTCTACGAGCAGTACTTC	CASSLTGGLYEQYF
TRBV27	NA	TRBJ1-1	NA	TGTGCCAGCAGTAACGGACACAACACTGAAGCTTTCTTT	CASSNGHNTEAFF
TRBV10-2	NA	TRBJ1-2	once	TGCGCCAGCAGTGATGCGTCGACTTATGGCTACACCTTC	CASSDASTYGYTF
TRBV5-5	TRBD1	TRBJ1-2	NA	TGTGCCAGCAGCTTGGCGGGACAGGGCTTAGGTGGCTACACCTTC	CASSLAGQGLGGYTF
TRBV11-2	NA	TRBJ1-1	NA	TGTGCCAGCAGCTTATTTCCAGACATGAACACTGAAGCTTTCTTT	CASSLFPDMNTEAFF
TRBV4-1	TRBD2	TRBJ2-1	NA	TGCGCCAGCAGCCAAGAGTCTAGCGGGAGACCATACAATGAGCAGTTCTTC	CASSQESSGRPYNEQFF
TRBV5-1	TRBD1	TRBJ1-5	NA	TGCGCCAGCAGCTCAGGACAGGGCGGTCAGCCCCAGCATTTT	CASSSGQGGQPQHF
TRBV9	TRBD1	TRBJ1-1	NA	TGTGCCAGCAGCCAAAGACAGGGAACGGAAGCTTTCTTT	CASSQRQGTEAFF
TRBV7-9	TRBD2	TRBJ2-1	NA	TGTGCCAGCAGCTTACAGAGCGGGGGCTACAATGAGCAGTTCTTC	CASSLQSGGYNEQFF
TRBV6-5	TRBD2	TRBJ2-3	NA	TGTGCCAGCAGTTACTCTAGCGGGAGGGTTCCAGATACGCAGTATTTT	CASSYSSGRVPDTQYF
TRBV14	TRBD2	TRBJ2-7	NA	TGTGCCAGCAGTAAGAGCGGGAGCTCCTACGAGCAGTACTTC	CASSKSGSSYEQYF
TRBV5-1	NA	TRBJ2-5	once	TGCGCCAGCAGCTTGGTACAGCTTCAAGAGACCCAGTACTTC	CASSLVQLQETQYF
TRBV6-1	TRBD2	TRBJ2-1	NA	TGTGCCAGCAGCCTAGCGGGAGGATTCTACAATGAGCAGTTCTTC	CASSLAGGFYNEQFF
TRBV28	TRBD1	TRBJ1-2	once	TGTGCCAGCAGCTCGACAGGGAATACCTATGGCTACACCTTC	CASSSTGNTYGYTF
TRBV18	TRBD1	TRBJ1-2	NA	TGTGCCAGCTCACCCCGCCAGGGGGACTATGGCTACACCTTC	CASSPRQGDYGYTF
TRBV19	TRBD2	TRBJ2-1	NA	TGTGCCAGTAGTCCCGGGACTAGCTCCTACAATGAGCAGTTCTTC	CASSPGTSSYNEQFF
TRBV11-3	NA	TRBJ2-7	NA	TGTGCCAGCAGCTTAGGCTACTACGAGCAGTACTTC	CASSLGYYEQYF
TRBV11-1	NA	TRBJ1-1	NA	TGTGCCAGCAGCTTTACAGAAAACACTGAAGCTTTCTTT	CASSFTENTEAFF